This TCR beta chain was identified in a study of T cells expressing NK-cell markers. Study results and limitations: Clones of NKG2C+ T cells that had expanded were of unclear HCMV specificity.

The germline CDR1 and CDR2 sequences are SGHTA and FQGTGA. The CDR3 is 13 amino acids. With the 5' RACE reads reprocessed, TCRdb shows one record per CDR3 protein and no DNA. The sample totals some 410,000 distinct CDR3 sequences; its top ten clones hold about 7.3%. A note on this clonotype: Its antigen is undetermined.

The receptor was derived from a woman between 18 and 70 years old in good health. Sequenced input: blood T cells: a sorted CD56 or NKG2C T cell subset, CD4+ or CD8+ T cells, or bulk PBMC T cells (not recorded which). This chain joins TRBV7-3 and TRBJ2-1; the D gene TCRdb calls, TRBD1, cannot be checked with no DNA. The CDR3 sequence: CASSHGQGNEQFF.